These T cell receptor beta chains were read from a single sample in a study of spatial heterogeneity in lung cancer. TCRdb processed the 5' RACE reads anew with MiXCR; each CDR3 protein has one entry. Here the sample spans about 2,800 distinct CDR3 sequences, about 7.3% being singletons. The sample here was normal lung tissue next to the tumor, taken at surgery. These receptors all stem from a male donor with early-stage non-small cell lung cancer. The CDR3 runs from the conserved cysteine through the conserved F or W. A D gene is named only where the DNA matches it firmly. Size is stated for part of the rows, as once, few or many counts, or as a class when the clone is expanded.

D,J,size,V,DNA,CDR3
-,TRBJ1-2,-,TRBV29-1,TGCAGCGTGGACAGAAACTATGGCTACACCTTC,CSVDRNYGYTF
-,TRBJ2-3,medium-sized,TRBV24-1,TGTGCCACCAGTATGGGGGTCCCAGATACGCAGTATTTT,CATSMGVPDTQYF
TRBD2,TRBJ2-1,medium-sized,TRBV2,TGTGCCAGCAAGAATAGCGGGAGCTCCAATGAGCAGTTCTTC,CASKNSGSSNEQFF
-,TRBJ2-5,medium-sized,TRBV6-5,TGTGCCAGCAAACCCGGGACACGCGAGACCCAGTACTTC,CASKPGTRETQYF
TRBD1,TRBJ1-5,many,TRBV6-1,TGTGCCAGCAGTGAAATGGGTCAGGGGGCTTTTCAGCCCCAGCATTTT,CASSEMGQGAFQPQHF
TRBD2,TRBJ2-1,medium-sized,TRBV29-1,TGCAGCGCCAGCTTAGCGGGAGGGGGAATAGATGAGCAGTTCTTC,CSASLAGGGIDEQFF
-,TRBJ2-7,medium-sized,TRBV5-1,TGCGCCAGCAGCCTCGAGATGGGGTCCTACGAGCAGTACTTC,CASSLEMGSYEQYF
-,TRBJ1-4,medium-sized,TRBV12-3/TRBV12-4,TGTGCCAGCAGTCGTCAGGTCCCGGGGGAAAAACTGTTTTTT,CASSRQVPGEKLFF
-,TRBJ2-5,large,TRBV28,TGTGCCAGCAGCCCAGAAGGCTTAAGCGTCGGGACCCAGTACTTC,CASSPEGLSVGTQYF
TRBD1,TRBJ2-1,few,TRBV28,TGTGCCAGCTCCCAACCGGGACAGGGCTCCTACAATGAGCAGTTCTTC,CASSQPGQGSYNEQFF
-,TRBJ1-1,medium-sized,TRBV5-4,TGTGCCAGCAGCTCACCCCCCTTTGAAGCTTTCTTT,CASSSPPFEAFF
-,TRBJ2-3,few,TRBV20-1,TGCAGTGCTAGTAGTTCAGGGTTCGCAGATACGCAGTATTTT,CSASSSGFADTQYF
-,TRBJ2-3,medium-sized,TRBV10-2,TGCGCCAGCAGTGAAGTAGATACGCAGTATTTT,CASSEVDTQYF
TRBD1,TRBJ2-7,medium-sized,TRBV11-2,TGTGCCAGCAGCATAACTTCCGGGACAGGCTTCTACGAGCAGTACTTC,CASSITSGTGFYEQYF
TRBD1,TRBJ1-5,many,TRBV10-3,TGTGCCATCAGGACAGGGGCCAATCAGCCCCAGCATTTT,CAIRTGANQPQHF
-,TRBJ2-5,many,TRBV24-1,TGTGCCACCAGTGATGAGAGAGAGACCCAGTACTTC,CATSDERETQYF
-,TRBJ2-7,medium-sized,TRBV6-6,TGTGCCAGCACCTTTAAGAACTACGAGCAGTACTTC,CASTFKNYEQYF
TRBD1,TRBJ1-2,few,TRBV12-3/TRBV12-4,TGTGCCAGCAGCCTCAGAGGGGGCTCAATCTACACCTTC,CASSLRGGSIYTF
-,TRBJ1-6,medium-sized,TRBV7-6,TGTGCCAGCGGCGATTCACCCCTCCACTTT,CASGDSPLHF
TRBD1,TRBJ2-1,medium-sized,TRBV9,TGTGCCAGCAGCATTCGACAGGGTAAAGATGAGCAGTTCTTC,CASSIRQGKDEQFF
-,TRBJ1-2,medium-sized,TRBV30,TGTGCCCGCAACGTGGGGCGGTGGTACACCTTC,CARNVGRWYTF
TRBD1,TRBJ2-7,medium-sized,TRBV5-4,TGTGCCAGCAGCCTCCTCACGACAGGGACCACTGGTGAGCAGTACTTC,CASSLLTTGTTGEQYF
TRBD1,TRBJ2-7,large,TRBV5-1,TGCGCCAGCAGCGGGACCGGGACAGGGGGCTACGAGCAGTACTTC,CASSGTGTGGYEQYF